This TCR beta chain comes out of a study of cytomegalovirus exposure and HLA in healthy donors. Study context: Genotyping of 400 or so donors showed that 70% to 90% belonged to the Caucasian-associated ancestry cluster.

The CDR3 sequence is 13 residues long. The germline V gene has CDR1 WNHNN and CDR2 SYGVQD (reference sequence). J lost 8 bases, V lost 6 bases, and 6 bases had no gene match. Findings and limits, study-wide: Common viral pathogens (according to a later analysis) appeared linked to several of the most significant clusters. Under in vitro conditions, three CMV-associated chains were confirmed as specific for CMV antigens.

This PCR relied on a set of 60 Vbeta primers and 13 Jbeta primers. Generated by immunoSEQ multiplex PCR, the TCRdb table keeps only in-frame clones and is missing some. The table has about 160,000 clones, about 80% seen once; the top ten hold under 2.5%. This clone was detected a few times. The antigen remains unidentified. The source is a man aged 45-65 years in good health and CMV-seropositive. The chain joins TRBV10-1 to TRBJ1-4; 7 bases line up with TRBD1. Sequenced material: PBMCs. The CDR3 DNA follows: TGCGCCAGCAGCCGGGACAGACGAGAAAAACTGTTTTTT. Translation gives CASSRDRREKLFF.